These 17 T cell receptor beta chains were all obtained from the same sample, sequenced in a study of blood T cell repertoires in COVID-19. Using immunoSEQ multiplex PCR, the repertoire was profiled, and TCRdb retains in-frame clones only, with some absent. The sample carries 60,000 or so clones, around nine tenths recorded once. Sequencing was carried out using peripheral blood. The source is a man in his 60s with acute or convalescent COVID-19.

The chain employs TRBV7-9 and TRBJ2-7; D gene unclear. V lost 1 base and J 4 bases, leaving 11 bases between the germline ends. Per the germline V gene, CDR1 is SEHNR and CDR2 is FQNEAQ (reference sequence). This CDR3 comprises 14 residues. CDR3 nucleotide sequence: TGTGCCAGCAGCTTAGGGCATGCAGTTTACGAGCAGTACTTC. Encoded protein: CASSLGHAVYEQYF.

This rearrangement joins TRBV7-9 to TRBJ1-2, with TRBD1 matching 8 bases. J lost 3 bases, V lost 2 bases, and 5 bases had no gene match. Germline CDR1 is SEHNR and CDR2 is FQNEAQ (reference sequence). CDR3 size: 15 residues. The CDR3 DNA sequence: TGTGCCAGCAGCTTATTGGGACAGGACTACTATGGCTACACCTTC. Protein sequence: CASSLLGQDYYGYTF.

The chain carries TRBV19 and TRBJ1-1; tentatively, D is TRBD1 (6 bases). Trimming left V 7 bases short and J 0 bases short, with 12 bases between. This CDR3 region has 14 residues. Germline CDR1 reads LNHDA; CDR2 reads SQIVND (reference sequence). Here the CDR3 DNA reads TGTGCCAGTAATACAGGGTGGGTGAACACTGAAGCTTTCTTT. It yields the protein CASNTGWVNTEAFF.

This clone showed up just once. This chain links TRBV27 with TRBJ1-5; D is undetermined. The V end was cut by 7 bases, the J end by 5 bases, with 18 bases between. This CDR3 comprises 15 residues. Germline V gives CDR1 MNHEY, CDR2 SMNVEV (reference sequence). CDR3 in amino acids: CASTYDSLGHQPQHF. The CDR3, as DNA: TGTGCCAGCACCTATGACTCCCTCGGTCATCAGCCCCAGCATTTT.

V is TRBV3-1 (or the pseudogene TRBV3-2) and J is TRBJ1-2, with a tentative D call TRBD1 (5 bases). Germline loops: CDR1 LGHDT, CDR2 YNNKEL (reference sequence). V dropped 3 bases and J dropped 5 bases, with 10 bases sitting between them. This CDR3 contains 13 residues. This CDR3 reads CASSQTATYGYTF. DNA of the CDR3: TGTGCCAGCAGCCAGACAGCGACTTATGGCTACACCTTC.

Regarding this clone: Other DNA sequences in this sample translate to the same CDR3. The rearrangement uses TRBV6-5 and TRBJ1-1; no clear D. Germline V lookup: CDR1 MNHEY, CDR2 SVGAGI. The V and J ends lost 0 bases and 1 base respectively, with 9 bases between them. The CDR3 is 15 residues long. The CDR3 DNA reads TGTGCCAGCAGTTACTCGGGGAGGGCGAACACTGAAGCTTTCTTT. It codes for CASSYSGRANTEAFF.

V gene TRBV10-3 combines with J gene TRBJ1-4, with a possible D match to TRBD1 (5 bases). This CDR3 has 15 residues. Trimming removed 3 bases from V and 6 bases from J, with 14 bases in between. Per germline, CDR1 ENHRY and CDR2 SYGVKD. The CDR3 sequence: CAISDSRGEDEKLFF. DNA for the CDR3: TGTGCCATCAGTGATTCCCGGGGGGAGGATGAAAAACTGTTTTTT.

This sequence joins TRBV10-3 and TRBJ2-5; a possible D gene is TRBD1 (6 bases). Deletions cut 0 bases from V and 5 bases from J, with 10 bases between. Germline assignment: CDR1 ENHRY and CDR2 SYGVKD. The CDR3 is 14 residues long. The CDR3 protein is CAISESRRGETQYF. As DNA, the CDR3 is TGTGCCATCAGTGAGTCACGCAGGGGCGAGACCCAGTACTTC.

This chain uses TRBV29-1 with TRBJ2-3; TRBD1 aligns across 8 bases. V gave up 7 bases and J gave up 4 bases; unmatched junction bases: 4. The germline V gene encodes CDR1 SQVTM and CDR2 ANQGSEA. The CDR3 is 12 residues long. DNA for the CDR3: TGCAGCGACCAGGGGGCCGCAGATACGCAGTATTTT. Amino acid sequence: CSDQGAADTQYF.

J is TRBJ2-1 and V is TRBV9, with D unclear. V was cut by 3 bases and J by 6 bases, with 13 bases left in between. The CDR3 consists of 14 residues. Germline V gene sequence: CDR1 SGDLS, CDR2 YYNGEE. The CDR3: CASSEPVGVNEQFF. CDR3 sequence (DNA): TGTGCCAGCAGCGAGCCCGTTGGTGTCAATGAGCAGTTCTTC.

This chain connects TRBV6-5 to TRBJ1-4, with D possibly being TRBD1 (6 bases). V was shortened by 2 bases and J by 0 bases, with 10 bases between the two germline ends. Germline assignment: CDR1 MNHEY and CDR2 SVGAGI. The length of the CDR3 is 16 residues. CDR3 DNA sequence: TGTGCCAGCAGTTACAATGGGGGCACAACTAATGAAAAACTGTTTTTT. This translates into CASSYNGGTTNEKLFF.

The chain recombines TRBV2 with TRBJ2-5, with TRBD1 as a possible D gene (6 bases). CDR1 is SNHLY, CDR2 FYNNEI, per germline. The CDR3 covers 16 residues. V lost 0 bases and J 5 bases, leaving 16 bases between the germline ends. The chain's CDR3 is CASSEALWGQGETQYF. In DNA, the CDR3 is TGTGCCAGCAGTGAAGCGCTTTGGGGGCAAGGGGAGACCCAGTACTTC.

The gene calls are TRBV7-9 and TRBJ2-5; D is undetermined. This CDR3 has 13 amino acids. V lost 1 base, J lost 4 bases, and 7 bases lay in between. Germline loops: CDR1 SEHNR, CDR2 FQNEAQ (reference sequence). The DNA of the CDR3 is TGTGCCAGCAGCTTAGGGCCGGGAGAGACCCAGTACTTC. Protein: CASSLGPGETQYF. Together with reference TRBV7-9 and TRBJ2-5, the CDR3 gives the full variable domain: DTGVSQNPRHKITKRGQNVTFRCDPISEHNRLYWYRQTLGQGPEFLTYFQNEAQLEKSRLLSDRFSAERPKGSFSTLEIQRTEQGDSAMYLCASSLGPGETQYFGPGTRLLVL.

The CDR3 sequence: CASSLLGTSEKLFF. The DNA of the CDR3 is TGTGCCAGCAGTTTGCTCGGGACATCTGAAAAACTGTTTTTT. This chain links TRBV28 with TRBJ1-4; weak D call: TRBD1 (6 bases). CDR3 length equals 14 residues. Trimming cost V 3 bases and J 7 bases, with 12 bases left between them. Germline V gene sequence: CDR1 MDHEN, CDR2 SYDVKM. Based on the CDR3 plus reference TRBV28 and TRBJ1-4, the full variable domain is DVKVTQSSRYLVKRTGEKVFLECVQDMDHENMFWYRQDPGLGLRLIYFSYDVKMKEKGDIPEGYSVSREKKERFSLILESASTNQTSMYLCASSLLGTSEKLFFGSGTQLSVL.

This sequence joins TRBV18 and TRBJ1-1; 8 bases line up with TRBD1. This CDR3 is 15 amino acids long. Trimming cost V 6 bases and J 1 base; bases outside gene matches: 7. From germline, CDR1 is KGHSH and CDR2 LQKENI. This CDR3 is CASSYSGTGNTEAFF. The CDR3 DNA follows: TGTGCCAGCTCCTACAGCGGGACAGGGAACACTGAAGCTTTCTTT.

The DNA of the CDR3 is TGTGCCAGCAGTTTAAAAGGGGACAGGGCGAACACTGAAGCTTTCTTT. Protein: CASSLKGDRANTEAFF. The chain joins TRBV27 to TRBJ1-1; 9 nucleotides agree with TRBD1. The CDR3 extends over 16 amino acids. Germline lookup yields CDR1 MNHEY and CDR2 SMNVEV (reference sequence). The V segment lost 2 bases and the J segment 1 base; nucleotides outside the gene matches: 5.

The V call is TRBV5-1, the J call TRBJ1-5; 8 bases align to TRBD1. Trimming cost V 7 bases and J 5 bases; bases outside gene matches: 5. Germline CDR1 reads SGHRS; CDR2 reads YFSETQ. The CDR3 contains 13 residues. The CDR3 coding sequence is TGCGCCAGCCGGACAGGGCGAGATCAGCCCCAGCATTTT. Its protein is CASRTGRDQPQHF.